Listed below are T cell receptor beta chains from one sample, sequenced in a study of neurological immune-mediated disorders. MiXCR, applied by TCRdb to the 5' RACE reads, yields one record per CDR3 protein. Of approximately 53,000 distinct CDR3 sequences listed, 8% to 10% are singletons. The sequenced sample was PBMCs. These receptors all stem from a woman between 40 and 50 years old in good health. CDR3s include the opening cysteine and the closing phenylalanine or tryptophan. A D gene is named only where the DNA matches it firmly. Expanded clones are given a class, and other clones once, few, many or no size at all.

clone_size: many; j_call: TRBJ1-1; d_call: TRBD1; v_call: TRBV4-1; cdr3_aa: CASSPGQTNTEAFF; cdr3_nt: TGCGCCAGCAGCCCGGGACAGACCAACACTGAAGCTTTCTTT
clone_size: .; j_call: TRBJ2-5; d_call: .; v_call: TRBV20-1; cdr3_aa: CSARSSTKQETQYF; cdr3_nt: TGCAGTGCTAGATCGTCGACCAAACAAGAGACCCAGTACTTC
clone_size: many; j_call: TRBJ1-1; d_call: TRBD1; v_call: TRBV7-3; cdr3_aa: CASSATGADTEAFF; cdr3_nt: TGTGCCAGCAGCGCGACAGGGGCCGACACTGAAGCTTTCTTT
clone_size: .; j_call: TRBJ2-1; d_call: TRBD1; v_call: TRBV12-3/TRBV12-4; cdr3_aa: CASQPGQCSGEQFF; cdr3_nt: TGTGCCAGCCAACCGGGACAGTGTTCCGGGGAGCAGTTCTTC
clone_size: many; j_call: TRBJ2-1; d_call: TRBD2; v_call: TRBV5-6; cdr3_aa: CASSRGLAYNEQFF; cdr3_nt: TGTGCCAGCAGCCGTGGACTAGCTTACAATGAGCAGTTCTTC
clone_size: many; j_call: TRBJ1-4; d_call: .; v_call: TRBV5-1; cdr3_aa: CASRDGALNEKLFF; cdr3_nt: TGCGCCAGCAGGGATGGGGCCCTTAATGAAAAACTGTTTTTT
clone_size: many; j_call: TRBJ1-1; d_call: TRBD1; v_call: TRBV7-2; cdr3_aa: CATSRDRKDTEAFF; cdr3_nt: TGTGCCACCTCCAGGGACAGAAAGGACACTGAAGCTTTCTTT
clone_size: few; j_call: TRBJ2-1; d_call: TRBD1; v_call: TRBV3-1; cdr3_aa: CASSPTGAYNEQFF; cdr3_nt: TGTGCCAGCAGCCCGACAGGGGCGTACAATGAGCAGTTCTTC
clone_size: many; j_call: TRBJ2-6; d_call: .; v_call: TRBV6-5; cdr3_aa: CASSPGLVPSGANVLTF; cdr3_nt: TGTGCCAGCAGTCCCGGCCTCGTCCCCTCTGGGGCCAACGTCCTGACTTTC
clone_size: many; j_call: TRBJ2-5; d_call: .; v_call: TRBV7-2; cdr3_aa: CASSATGLEQYF; cdr3_nt: TGTGCCAGCAGCGCCACAGGGTTGGAACAGTACTTC
clone_size: .; j_call: TRBJ1-2; d_call: .; v_call: TRBV9; cdr3_aa: CASSVTDLHGYTF; cdr3_nt: TGTGCCAGCAGCGTAACAGATTTGCATGGCTACACCTTC
clone_size: many; j_call: TRBJ1-5; d_call: .; v_call: TRBV20-1; cdr3_aa: CSAQTEDSNQPQHF; cdr3_nt: TGCAGTGCCCAGACAGAAGATAGCAATCAGCCCCAGCATTTT
clone_size: many; j_call: TRBJ1-4; d_call: .; v_call: TRBV4-3; cdr3_aa: CASSQGDKNFNEKLFF; cdr3_nt: TGCGCCAGCAGCCAAGGGGACAAAAACTTTAATGAAAAACTGTTTTTT
clone_size: many; j_call: TRBJ2-3; d_call: TRBD2; v_call: TRBV9; cdr3_aa: CASSDERGPARYTQYF; cdr3_nt: TGTGCCAGCAGCGACGAGCGGGGGCCAGCCCGTTATACGCAGTATTTT
clone_size: many; j_call: TRBJ2-7; d_call: .; v_call: TRBV20-1; cdr3_aa: CSAPREAEQYF; cdr3_nt: TGCAGTGCCCCCCGTGAGGCCGAGCAGTACTTC
clone_size: many; j_call: TRBJ1-1; d_call: TRBD1; v_call: TRBV10-2; cdr3_aa: CATTDRAVNTEAFF; cdr3_nt: TGCGCCACAACGGACAGGGCGGTGAACACTGAAGCTTTCTTT
clone_size: many; j_call: TRBJ1-3; d_call: .; v_call: TRBV4-1; cdr3_aa: CASSQEWGQIGNTIYF; cdr3_nt: TGCGCCAGCAGCCAAGAATGGGGCCAGATAGGAAACACCATATATTTT
clone_size: .; j_call: TRBJ1-2; d_call: .; v_call: TRBV5-1; cdr3_aa: CASSPGDSIDYGYTF; cdr3_nt: TGCGCCAGCAGCCCGGGAGATAGCATCGACTATGGCTACACCTTC
clone_size: many; j_call: TRBJ2-4; d_call: .; v_call: TRBV9; cdr3_aa: CASSARETGAKNIQYF; cdr3_nt: TGTGCCAGCAGCGCACGGGAGACAGGAGCCAAAAACATTCAGTACTTC
clone_size: many; j_call: TRBJ2-1; d_call: TRBD2; v_call: TRBV5-1; cdr3_aa: CASSSQRGNEQFF; cdr3_nt: TGCGCCAGCAGCTCACAGCGGGGGAATGAGCAGTTCTTC
clone_size: many; j_call: TRBJ2-7; d_call: .; v_call: TRBV5-1; cdr3_aa: CASSWGSYEQYF; cdr3_nt: TGCGCCAGCAGCTGGGGCTCCTACGAGCAGTACTTC
clone_size: many; j_call: TRBJ2-7; d_call: .; v_call: TRBV20-1; cdr3_aa: CSARDNRLIYEQYF; cdr3_nt: TGCAGTGCTAGAGATAATAGACTAATCTACGAGCAGTACTTC
clone_size: .; j_call: TRBJ2-5; d_call: .; v_call: TRBV12-3/TRBV12-4; cdr3_aa: CDSSLHIGHEETQYF; cdr3_nt: TGTGACAGCAGTTTACATATAGGGCACGAAGAGACCCAGTACTTC
clone_size: many; j_call: TRBJ2-1; d_call: TRBD1; v_call: TRBV7-2; cdr3_aa: CASSKRDRSGHNEQFF; cdr3_nt: TGTGCCAGCAGCAAACGGGACAGGTCCGGGCACAATGAGCAGTTCTTC
clone_size: few; j_call: TRBJ2-1; d_call: .; v_call: TRBV27; cdr3_aa: CASSLPPSGQDNEQFF; cdr3_nt: TGTGCCAGCAGTTTACCCCCGTCGGGCCAGGACAATGAGCAGTTCTTC
clone_size: many; j_call: TRBJ1-2; d_call: .; v_call: TRBV5-6; cdr3_aa: CASSPTLAAGYGYTF; cdr3_nt: TGTGCCAGCAGCCCCACCCTGGCGGCTGGATATGGCTACACCTTC
clone_size: many; j_call: TRBJ2-4; d_call: TRBD1; v_call: TRBV6-5; cdr3_aa: CASSYSGGQGLNIQYF; cdr3_nt: TGTGCCAGCAGTTACTCGGGGGGACAGGGCTTGAACATTCAGTACTTC
clone_size: .; j_call: TRBJ2-1; d_call: .; v_call: TRBV20-1; cdr3_aa: CSASSPSSAHNEQFF; cdr3_nt: TGCAGTGCTAGCTCGCCGTCGTCTGCTCACAATGAGCAGTTCTTC
clone_size: many; j_call: TRBJ1-1; d_call: .; v_call: TRBV29-1; cdr3_aa: CSVGGRETEAFF; cdr3_nt: TGCAGCGTTGGAGGGAGGGAAACTGAAGCTTTCTTT
clone_size: many; j_call: TRBJ2-7; d_call: .; v_call: TRBV27; cdr3_aa: CASGDKDRGMGEQYF; cdr3_nt: TGTGCCAGCGGAGATAAGGACCGCGGGATGGGCGAGCAGTACTTC
clone_size: many; j_call: TRBJ1-1; d_call: .; v_call: TRBV29-1; cdr3_aa: CSVETGNTEAFF; cdr3_nt: TGCAGCGTAGAGACGGGGAACACTGAAGCTTTCTTT
clone_size: many; j_call: TRBJ2-5; d_call: .; v_call: TRBV4-1; cdr3_aa: CASSPQGPGDQYF; cdr3_nt: TGCGCCAGCAGCCCCCAGGGCCCCGGGGACCAGTACTTC
clone_size: many; j_call: TRBJ2-4; d_call: .; v_call: TRBV4-1; cdr3_aa: CASSQGRARGAKNIQYF; cdr3_nt: TGCGCCAGCAGCCAAGGCAGGGCCCGGGGAGCCAAAAACATTCAGTACTTC